This T cell receptor beta chain was sequenced in a study of cytomegalovirus exposure and HLA in healthy donors (dated by TCRdb to about 2017). In the study overall: According to an earlier analysis of a few hundred of the donors, roughly 180 million T cells yielded 117 million unique TCR beta sequences and about 300 Gb of sequence data. HLA typing covered class I and class II loci at four-digit resolution. High-throughput TCR immunosequencing, statistical association of individual TCRs with disease status, and machine learning were combined to predict cytomegalovirus infection status. To decide whether each TCR beta V gene segment behaved as functional or pseudogenic, an earlier analysis of fewer than 750 of the donors relied on high-throughput TCR beta sequencing. Donor age, sex, ethnicity and CMV serostatus were compiled alongside the repertoire data. Among approximately 370 genotyped donors of the cohort, an average of approximately 240,000 unique TCR beta nucleotide sequences was sequenced per donor, of which roughly 18% were non-productive. Every discovery cohort repertoire had been produced on one sequencing platform. Roughly five DR-DQ haplotypes were handled as single units for association and clustering because linkage in the cohort was strong. A later analysis re-examined previously published TCR beta repertoires from 500 to 700 donors and added high-resolution HLA genotyping to investigate patterns of TCR occurrence. Rather than using new phenotypic data, the later analysis identified candidate immune exposures from TCR beta sequences and from how often those sequences occurred across donors. Roughly 300 gigabases of sequencing data and approximately 93 million unique TCR sequences were included in an early release covering around 600 HLA-typed donors. A separate validation cohort of roughly 120 different subjects was used in addition to the roughly 640-subject first cohort. The T cell repertoires of some 670 subjects were profiled by immunosequencing and related to cytomegalovirus serostatus. Of the roughly 400 genotyped donors, roughly 80% fell in the genetic ancestry cluster associated with self-reported Caucasian donors. Genome-wide SNP genotypes for about 60% of the roughly 670 donors were used in a later genetic analysis, which treated that subset as a discovery cohort. Typing coverage differed by locus: A, B, C, DRB1 and DQB1 were typed in roughly 620-630 donors, DQA1 in 500 to 550, DPA1 in 600 to 610, and DPB1 in about 450. The study was designed to test whether signatures of past pathogen exposure could be identified by cataloging public T cell receptors. Study-level results and caveats: A group of highly shared sequence variants was considered likely to be a technical artifact of the sequencing pipeline. In a later analysis, TCR association rates were found to vary across HLA loci, with the most associated TCRs seen for DRB1 alleles and the fewest for HLA-C alleles. CMV serostatus was the only immune exposure information available for the cohort. In this cohort, only TCR beta chains were sequenced, and detectable features were limited by the absence of alpha or paired-chain data. HLA typing was unavailable for some donors at each locus, so association tests used only the typed subset. In a later analysis, HLA-associated TCR beta chains showed more clonal expansion and lower generation probabilities than non-associated chains that were equally common. About 15 rarely observed V segments, including chromosome 9 orphons, were excluded from the earlier analysis of almost 600 of the donors because counts were too low. Three of the identified cytomegalovirus-associated TCR beta chains were confirmed in vitro to be specific for cytomegalovirus antigens. Across donors, most TCR sequences were observed very rarely, whereas some public TCRs were present in many individuals. When HLA alleles, especially DR and DQ, strongly co-occurred, attributing TCR associations to individual alleles was difficult. In a later analysis, about 17,000 TCR beta sequences were associated with specific HLA alleles at a false discovery rate of 0.05. A further reported finding was that TCR beta sequences accurately predicted the HLA-A and HLA-B alleles for most subjects in the first cohort. In a later genetic analysis, fewer N-insertions in productive TCRs were reported among donors in an Asian-associated ancestry cluster than the roughly 700-donor mean. In a later analysis, several top co-occurrence clusters were reported to appear linked to parvovirus B19, influenza, CMV and Epstein-Barr virus. According to a later analysis, most CMV-associated TCR beta chains appeared to be HLA-restricted, and the HLA associations seemed to be driven largely by CMV exposure. An earlier analysis of approximately 500 of the donors showed that most TCR beta V segments appeared in productive rearrangements either about 90% or about 30% of the time, which broadly matched IMGT annotations. The authors suggested that the approach could potentially be generalized to other disease states and immunological phenotypes. Correlated functional status among segregating V segments might reflect linkage disequilibrium, but an unknown experimental factor could not be ruled out. The study gave a list of some 150 TCR beta chains associated with cytomegalovirus. Presence/absence analyses assumed roughly uniform sequencing depth across donors, an assumption that may not hold. Because the 87-base-pair reads could not distinguish some IMGT-functional V segments, including TRBV6-2 and TRBV6-3, those segments were excluded. The classifier was reported to diagnose cytomegalovirus status with high specificity and sensitivity in both the original cohort and the validation cohort. A later genetic analysis associated a missense DCLRE1C variant with V-gene and J-gene trimming of TCR beta chains, and an independent cohort replicated the association.

The CDR3 goes from the cysteine to the phenylalanine over 15 residues. Only the CDR3 region is kept as DNA, spanning 45 bases read in frame from base 1. The junction shows trimming of 5 bases on V and 4 bases on J, and the gene matches do not reach 9 bases of it. In the germline V gene, CDR1 corresponds to SNHLY and CDR2 to FYNNEI. Libraries were made using the immunoSEQ multiplex PCR assay. For the multiplex PCR, a mixture combining 60 forward primers for TCR Vbeta segments and 13 reverse primers for TCR Jbeta segments was used. A multiplex PCR assay on genomic DNA amplified the CDR3 region of rearranged TCR beta genes. On the Illumina HiSeq System, the amplified TCR beta libraries were sequenced as 87-base-pair reads. The study's own analysis went as follows. Across the 700 or so repertoires, a later analysis counted tens of millions of unique TCR beta chains, some 11 million of which were shared by at least two donors. Raw reads were error-corrected and collapsed into unique sequences with a nearest-neighbor algorithm that merged closely related sequences to remove PCR and sequencing errors. Alignment of CDR3 sequences to IMGT reference sequences was used to assign V, D and J gene segments. For a sequence to be retained, a match of at least six nucleotides was required to both a V gene segment and a J gene segment. Rearrangements were classified as productive when the CDR3 lacked stop codons and remained in frame with V and J, and all other rearrangements were classified as non-productive. Following IMGT convention, CDR3 was defined as the stretch from the second conserved V-encoded cysteine to the conserved J-encoded phenylalanine. In an earlier analysis of more than 550 of the donors, sequences lacking an unambiguous match to a single V gene segment were excluded. An earlier analysis of several hundred of the donors called V segments functional above 56.7% productive rearrangements and segregating when the between-donor standard deviation exceeded 5%. To diagnose cytomegalovirus status from the catalog of TCR beta chain sequences, a statistical classification framework was built. A later analysis assigned V and J genes by comparing TCR nucleotide sequences with IMGT/GENE-DB human TR gene sequences. A later analysis assigned CDR3 sequences and most-parsimonious VDJ recombination scenarios with the TCRdist pipeline. In a later analysis, each TCR beta chain was defined by its CDR3 amino acid sequence together with its V-gene family, and reads without a unique V-gene family were excluded. A later analysis removed nearly 600 highly shared, low-generation-probability nucleotide sequences to deal with suspected cross-contamination and a sequencing artifact. A later analysis calculated a clonal expansion index for each public chain from normalized within-repertoire ranks of inferred template counts. Generation probabilities in a later analysis came from a VDJ recombination model fitted to out-of-frame rearrangements, and those results were checked against IGoR. In a later analysis, hypergeometric tests were used to score TCR-TCR, TCR-HLA and TCR-CMV co-occurrence, with a repertoire-size bias correction applied to TCR pairs. A later analysis estimated false discovery rates by permuting HLA or CMV assignments 20 times. In a later analysis, co-occurring TCRs were grouped using DBSCAN, with TCRdist sequence similarity added in when clustering inside HLA-allele-positive subsets. Co-occurrence clustering excluded repertoires with fewer than 30,000 or more than 120,000 public chains, plus five with anomalous nucleotide sharing. As stored in TCRdb, this immuneACCESS dataset retains in-frame rearrangements with V and J assigned. A fraction of the clones does not appear; measured against another copy, unresolved V genes explain less than half of the discrepancy, and the remainder lacks a known reason. From that table come the V and J calls and clone size; the DNA was used to work out D and trimming. The sample profile shows about 55,000 clones; around 78% of them were found once. Together, the top ten hold about 1.5% of the sample.

As concerns this clone: Its antigen is unknown. No quality values exist for individual bases; no much larger clone is one base distant.

The cohort consisted of some 670 healthy bone marrow donors. At the time of sampling, all cohort members were nominally healthy, though unrecorded immune exposures were likely present. The donor tested CMV seronegative and was one of the 352 seronegative cohort members. Each donor provided a peripheral blood sample, and peripheral blood mononuclear cells were used for TCR beta sequencing. Genomic DNA was extracted from the blood cell samples with the Qiagen DNeasy Blood Extraction Kit. The receptor was derived from a female donor in good health and CMV-seronegative. The sequencing input was PBMCs. The V and J genes are TRBV2 and TRBJ2-5; TRBD1 lines up with 8 middle nucleotides. The nucleotides are TGTGCCAGCAGTTTCAGGGGGCTAGCCATAGAGACCCAGTACTTC. Its protein reads: CASSFRGLAIETQYF. With the rest looked up from the reference TRBV2 and TRBJ2-5 genes rather than sequenced, the full variable domain is EPEVTQTPSHQVTQMGQEVILRCVPISNHLYFYWYRQILGQKVEFLVSFYNNEISEKSEIFDDQFSVERPDGSNFTLKIRSTKLEDSAMYFCASSFRGLAIETQYFGPGTRLLVL.